Below are 26 T cell receptor beta chains sequenced from a single sample in a study of Graves' ophthalmopathy and Graves' hyperthyroidism. As the template, RNA transcripts were used to amplify TCR beta CDR3 regions. RT-PCR in the first round used HTBI primers; a second-round multiplex PCR followed. TCRdb independently ran MiXCR on the multiplex PCR reads; one entry per CDR3 protein. The sample yields 260,000 or so distinct CDR3 sequences, roughly 50% seen once. Sequencing was performed on peripheral blood. The receptors were gathered from an adult man with Graves' ophthalmopathy.

V gene TRBV7-9 combines with J gene TRBJ1-2, with D possibly TRBD1 on 6 matching bases. V was pared by 1 base and J by 6 bases, with 12 bases between. Germline V gene data show CDR1 as SEHNR and CDR2 as FQNEAQ (reference sequence). This CDR3 is 14 amino acids long. CDR3 sequence reads: CASSLVGGGDGYTF. CDR3 DNA sequence: TGTGCCAGCAGCTTAGTTGGAGGGGGAGATGGCTACACCTTC.

This clonotype showed up many times. The chain recombines TRBV15 with TRBJ1-1; D is undetermined. Trimming pared 8 bases from V and 2 bases from J, leaving 6 bases between. Germline lookup yields CDR1 LNHNV and CDR2 YYDKDF (reference sequence). CDR3 length equals 11 residues. The CDR3 coding sequence is TGTGCCACCGCGGGAAACACTGAAGCTTTCTTT. Protein sequence: CATAGNTEAFF.

The sample holds many counts of this clonotype. The CDR3 DNA reads TGTGCCATCAGTGAAGGGCCAAGGGTTGGGACTGAAGCTTTCTTT. The encoded protein is CAISEGPRVGTEAFF. The gene calls are TRBV10-3 and TRBJ1-1; D gene ambiguous. The CDR3 is 15 amino acids. The germline V and J ends were trimmed by 3 bases and 5 bases, with 16 bases remaining between them. CDR1 is ENHRY, CDR2 SYGVKD, per germline.

This clonotype was observed many times. This chain uses TRBV7-6 with TRBJ2-7, with TRBD1 as a possible D gene (6 bases). V was trimmed by 5 bases and J by 5 bases, leaving 22 bases between them. CDR3 length equals 16 residues. Germline V gives CDR1 SGHVS, CDR2 FNYEAQ. The CDR3 loop is CASSIDIREQGDEQYF. CDR3 sequence (DNA): TGTGCCAGCAGCATTGACATACGGGAACAGGGCGACGAGCAGTACTTC.

This chain connects TRBV19 to TRBJ1-1, with a possible D match to TRBD1 (6 bases). Trimming left V 4 bases short and J 2 bases short, with 11 bases between. The CDR3 extends over 14 amino acids. Looked up from germline, CDR1 is LNHDA and CDR2 is SQIVND (reference sequence). The CDR3 spells CASSKRDTNTEAFF. CDR3 nucleotide sequence: TGTGCCAGTAGTAAACGGGACACCAACACTGAAGCTTTCTTT. Drawing the rest from reference TRBV19 and TRBJ1-1, the complete variable domain is DGGITQSPKYLFRKEGQNVTLSCEQNLNHDAMYWYRQDPGQGLRLIYYSQIVNDFQKGDIAEGYSVSREKKESFPLTVTSAQKNPTAFYLCASSKRDTNTEAFFGQGTRLTVV.

This clonotype has at least ten counts. V gene TRBV25-1 combines with J gene TRBJ1-1; 7 bases line up with TRBD1. Germline V lookup: CDR1 MGHDK, CDR2 SYGVNS. Losses at the gene ends were 3 bases for V and 0 bases for J; bases not matched to a gene: 4. The CDR3 runs 15 residues. The CDR3: CASSDRQGMNTEAFF. The CDR3 nucleotides read TGTGCCAGCAGTGATCGACAGGGAATGAACACTGAAGCTTTCTTT.

The chain joins TRBV5-1 to TRBJ1-1; no clear D. Looked up from germline, CDR1 is SGHRS and CDR2 is YFSETQ. This CDR3 comprises 15 residues. Trimming stripped 3 bases from V and 4 bases from J, with 16 bases between. CDR3 region: CASSSEPHVSTEAFF. The CDR3 DNA follows: TGCGCCAGCAGCTCAGAGCCACATGTTAGCACTGAAGCTTTCTTT.

The V call is TRBV29-1, the J call TRBJ1-4; D remains unclear. Trimming took 3 bases from V and 7 from J, leaving 12 bases between them. The CDR3 loop spans 13 amino acids. The germline V gene encodes CDR1 SQVTM and CDR2 ANQGSEA. The CDR3 DNA is TGCAGCGTTGATAATTTGGGTTCTGAAAAACTGTTTTTT. Its protein is CSVDNLGSEKLFF.

The rearrangement links TRBV7-9 to TRBJ1-3; weak D call: TRBD1 (5 bases). The CDR3 is 13 residues long. Germline V CDR1 and CDR2: SEHNR, FQNEAQ (reference sequence). Trimming pared 6 bases from V and 8 bases from J, leaving 14 bases between. The CDR3 sequence: CASSPGLSDTIYF. CDR3 DNA: TGTGCCAGCAGTCCAGGGCTTTCGGACACCATATATTTT.

This clonotype has a single count. The chain couples TRBV2 to TRBJ2-7; the match to TRBD1 covers 9 bases. Germline lookup yields CDR1 SNHLY and CDR2 FYNNEI. This CDR3 comprises 14 residues. Germline trimming cut 6 bases from V and 9 bases from J; bases unmatched to any gene: 12. CDR3 loop: CASSERHTGGGQYF. The CDR3 region has the DNA TGTGCCAGCAGCGAACGCCATACAGGGGGCGGGCAGTACTTC.

The gene calls are TRBV9 and TRBJ1-2, with 11 bases aligning to TRBD1. This CDR3 has 19 residues. V shed 3 bases, J shed 1 base, and the junction held 14 bases outside the gene matches. Looked up from germline, CDR1 is SGDLS and CDR2 is YYNGEE. In DNA, the CDR3 is TGTGCCAGCAGCGCTCACCGGGACAGGGGGTTTGTCGATAACTATGGCTACACCTTC. Amino acid sequence: CASSAHRDRGFVDNYGYTF.

The chain combines TRBV5-1 with TRBJ1-6, with 7 positions matching TRBD1. The CDR3 spans 13 residues. Germline CDR1 is SGHRS and CDR2 is YFSETQ. V trimming: 6 bases; J trimming: 7 bases; junction bases outside the gene matches: 4. The CDR3 sequence is CASKGADNSPLHF. The CDR3 coding sequence is TGCGCCAGCAAGGGGGCAGACAATTCACCCCTCCACTTT.

CDR3 sequence (DNA): TGTGCCAGCCTTTATCGGGACTTCCATCAGCCCCAGCATTTT. Amino acid sequence: CASLYRDFHQPQHF. This chain joins TRBV27 and TRBJ1-5; D is possibly TRBD1 (5 bases). The CDR3 is made up of 14 amino acids. Germline lookup yields CDR1 MNHEY and CDR2 SMNVEV (reference sequence). The ends were cut back, 8 bases at V and 5 bases at J, with 16 bases in the middle.

The V gene is TRBV7-3, the J gene TRBJ1-2; D remains ambiguous. Germline loops: CDR1 SGHTA, CDR2 FQGTGA. V was cut by 5 bases and J by 4 bases, with 8 bases left in between. The CDR3 sequence is 12 residues long. The CDR3 DNA sequence: TGTGCCAGCAGCCAAAACTTCTATGGCTACACCTTC. As protein: CASSQNFYGYTF.

The V gene is TRBV6-5, the J gene TRBJ1-5, with D unclear. CDR3 length: 15 residues. Germline values: CDR1 MNHEY, CDR2 SVGAGI. Trimming shortened V by 0 bases and J by 2 bases, and 8 bases separated the two germline ends. The CDR3 sequence: CASSYSFSGNQPQHF. Written as DNA, the CDR3 is TGTGCCAGCAGTTACTCGTTCAGTGGCAATCAGCCCCAGCATTTT.

On this clonotype: A much larger clone differs by one base, so this may be a read error. The chain carries TRBV10-3 and TRBJ1-1; no definite D call. Trimming took off 5 bases at V and 0 bases at J, with 4 bases between the two ends. CDR1 is ENHRY and CDR2 is SYGVKD in the germline V gene. The CDR3 runs 12 residues. The DNA of the CDR3 is TGTGCCATCAGTTTCATGAACACTGAAGCTTTCTTT. Protein: CAISFMNTEAFF.

The J gene is TRBJ1-1, the V gene TRBV29-1; a possible D gene is TRBD1 (5 bases). Trimming took off 5 bases at V and 7 bases at J, with 14 bases between the two ends. The CDR3 length is 12 residues. CDR1 and CDR2 from the germline V gene are SQVTM and ANQGSEA. The CDR3 DNA follows: TGCAGCGTTCGACAGTCCTCTCTTGAAGCTTTCTTT. Protein product: CSVRQSSLEAFF.

The CDR3 region is CSGQPGQVGTYEQYF. The CDR3 nucleotides read TGCAGCGGCCAACCGGGACAGGTGGGGACCTACGAGCAGTACTTC. The chain links TRBV29-1 to TRBJ2-7; TRBD1 matches at 8 bases. V gave up 7 bases and J gave up 2 bases; unmatched junction bases: 13. From germline, CDR1 is SQVTM and CDR2 ANQGSEA. The CDR3 runs 15 residues.

This clonotype was observed a handful of times. The CDR3 is CSVGGGVDGYTF. CDR3 nucleotide sequence: TGCAGTGTAGGGGGGGGGGTGGACGGCTACACCTTC. The chain couples TRBV20-1 to TRBJ1-2; tentative D call: TRBD1 (6 bases). The CDR3 has 12 amino acids. Germline assignment: CDR1 DFQATT and CDR2 SNEGSKA (reference sequence). V shed 7 bases and J shed 8 bases, with 17 bases lying between them.

The rearrangement uses TRBV7-3 and TRBJ2-6; D gene uncertain. The germline gives CDR1 SGHTA, CDR2 FQGTGA. Trimming cost V 8 bases and J 0 bases, with 5 bases left between them. The CDR3 consists of 13 residues. CDR3 amino acids: CASGVSGANVLTF. The CDR3, as DNA: TGTGCCAGCGGGGTCTCTGGGGCCAACGTCCTGACTTTC.

In regard to this clonotype: This may be a read error, as it is one base from a much larger clone. The genes are TRBV2 and TRBJ1-2; TRBD1 might be the D (6 bases). Trimming took off 8 bases at V and 5 bases at J, with 18 bases between the two ends. The germline gives CDR1 SNHLY, CDR2 FYNNEI. The CDR3 extends over 14 amino acids. The CDR3 DNA reads as TGTGCCAGCGGAGAACAGGGACGGGAGTATGGCTACACCTTC. This codes for CASGEQGREYGYTF. Supplemented by reference TRBV2 and TRBJ1-2, the full variable domain reads EPEVTQTPSHQVTQMGQEVILRCVPISNHLYFYWYRQILGQKVEFLVSFYNNEISEKSEIFDDQFSVERPDGSNFTLKIRSTKLEDSAMYFCASGEQGREYGYTFGSGTRLTVV.

DNA of the CDR3: TGTGCCACCAGTGATTTATCCGGGGACAGGGATCTAGTCAACACCGGGGAGCTGTTTTTT. Translated: CATSDLSGDRDLVNTGELFF. The rearrangement joins TRBV24-1 to TRBJ2-2; the match to TRBD1 covers 9 bases. This CDR3 is built from 20 residues. V dropped 1 base and J dropped 2; count of bases not matched to a gene: 13. Looked up from germline, CDR1 is KGHDR and CDR2 is SFDVKD.

This clonotype was detected only once. V gene TRBV6-5 combines with J gene TRBJ1-5; TRBD1 aligns across 7 bases. Trimming took 5 bases from V and 3 from J; bases not matched to a gene: 4. This CDR3 is built from 14 residues. Germline V lookup: CDR1 MNHEY, CDR2 SVGAGI. Written as DNA, the CDR3 is TGTGCCAGCAGTACCACAGGGGTCAATCAGCCCCAGCATTTT. Translating it yields CASSTTGVNQPQHF.

The V call is TRBV9, the J call TRBJ1-6; possibly TRBD1 for D (5 bases). Germline CDR1 reads SGDLS; CDR2 reads YYNGEE. Trimming took off 4 bases at V and 10 bases at J, with 21 bases between the two ends. This CDR3 comprises 16 residues. Here the CDR3 reads CASSLAGPTGGSPLHF. In nucleotides, the CDR3 is TGTGCCAGCAGCTTAGCCGGCCCCACAGGTGGGTCACCCCTCCACTTT.

Of note for this clonotype: A much larger clone is a single base away; this may be a read error. This CDR3 is missing its conserved last phenylalanine or tryptophan, likely due to a read error. The rearrangement joins TRBV7-6 to TRBJ2-5; possible D gene TRBD1, 5 bases. Germline CDR1 and CDR2: SGHVS and FNYEAQ. Trimming stripped 2 bases from V and 7 bases from J, with 14 bases between. The CDR3 runs 14 residues. The CDR3, as DNA: TGTGCCAGCAGCTTAAGGACGGATCAGGGGACCCAGTACCTC. It yields the protein CASSLRTDQGTQYL.

The chain carries TRBV29-1 and TRBJ1-1, with unresolved D. Trimming stripped 0 bases from V and 4 bases from J, with 9 bases between. The CDR3 runs to 13 residues. From germline, CDR1 is SQVTM and CDR2 ANQGSEA. In DNA form, the CDR3 reads TGCAGCGTTGAAGAGACGACAACCACTGAAGCTTTCTTT. Translated: CSVEETTTTEAFF. The variable domain in full, with the rest retrieved from reference TRBV29-1 and TRBJ1-1, is SAVISQKPSRDICQRGTSLTIQCQVDSQVTMMFWYRQQPGQSLTLIATANQGSEATYESGFVIDKFPISRPNLTFSTLTVSNMSPEDSSIYLCSVEETTTTEAFFGQGTRLTVV.